Listed below are T cell receptor beta chains from one sample, sequenced in a study of blood T cell repertoires in COVID-19. Data came from immunoSEQ multiplex PCR; TCRdb stores just in-frame clones and leaves some out. The sample consists of tens of thousands of clones, roughly two thirds of them appearing once. Sequencing was carried out using PBMCs or T cells enriched from blood (not recorded which). The source is a woman between 55 and 75 years old who had been exposed to COVID-19. The CDR3 runs from the conserved cysteine through the conserved F or W. D genes are given only for firm matches. Size is stated for part of the rows, as once, few or many counts, or as a class when the clone is expanded.

clone_size | d_call | cdr3_length | j_call | v_call | cdr3_nt | cdr3_aa
many | - | 14 | TRBJ1-1 | TRBV3-1/TRBV3-2 | TGTGCCAGCACCCAGACAGGCGGGAACACTGAAGCTTTCTTT | CASTQTGGNTEAFF
- | TRBD1 | 12 | TRBJ1-2 | TRBV5-4 | TGTGCCAGCAGCGGGCCGGGACAGGGCTACACCTTC | CASSGPGQGYTF
- | TRBD1 | 14 | TRBJ1-2 | TRBV3-1/TRBV3-2 | TGTGCCAGCAGCCCATGGACAGGGGGCTATGGCTACACCTTC | CASSPWTGGYGYTF
- | TRBD1 | 14 | TRBJ1-1 | TRBV5-1 | TGCGCCAGCAGCTTGGCGGGACAGGGCTCTGAAGCTTTCTTT | CASSLAGQGSEAFF
once | - | 18 | TRBJ2-3 | TRBV21-1 | TGTGCCAGCAGCGTTTTGGGCTCGGGGGGACTAGTCCGCGATACGCAGTATTTT | CASSVLGSGGLVRDTQYF
- | - | 16 | TRBJ1-2 | TRBV15 | TGTGCCACCAGCATGCGACGGGTCGGCCCGAACTATGGCTACACCTTC | CATSMRRVGPNYGYTF
few | - | 15 | TRBJ2-1 | TRBV4-1 | TGCGCCAGCAGCCAAGGGGAAGGGGGGGTGAGTGAGCAGTTCTTC | CASSQGEGGVSEQFF
once | TRBD1 | 18 | TRBJ1-1 | TRBV28 | TGTGCCAGCAGTTCACCGCCGGGACAGGGGATAGGATACACTGAAGCTTTCTTT | CASSSPPGQGIGYTEAFF
few | TRBD1 | 14 | TRBJ2-7 | TRBV9 | TGTGCCAGCAGCGTGACAGGGAAATCCTACGAGCAGTACTTC | CASSVTGKSYEQYF
- | TRBD1 | 15 | TRBJ1-6 | TRBV18 | TGTGCCAGCTCCATGGGGGGACAGTCGAATTCACCCCTCCACTTT | CASSMGGQSNSPLHF
- | TRBD2 | 14 | TRBJ2-7 | TRBV24-1 | TGTGCCACCAGTAGCGGGGATTTCCCCTACGAGCAGTACTTC | CATSSGDFPYEQYF
- | - | 15 | TRBJ1-2 | TRBV11-2 | TGTGCCAGCAGCTTACCCCGAGGGCAGGGGTTAGGCTACACCTTC | CASSLPRGQGLGYTF
few | - | 12 | TRBJ2-1 | TRBV28 | TGTGCCAGCGGACATGGCATCAATGAGCAGTTCTTC | CASGHGINEQFF
- | TRBD1 | 18 | TRBJ1-3 | TRBV18 | TGTGCCAGCACTCCGGGACAGGGGCTAAGGGGCCCTGGAAACACCATATATTTT | CASTPGQGLRGPGNTIYF
- | - | 13 | TRBJ1-1 | TRBV5-1 | TGCGCCAGCAGCTTAGAGGGGAACACTGAAGCTTTCTTT | CASSLEGNTEAFF
- | - | 13 | TRBJ1-1 | TRBV27 | TGTGCCAGCAGTTACCGGACAAACACTGAAGCTTTCTTT | CASSYRTNTEAFF
once | - | 14 | TRBJ1-2 | TRBV2 | TGTGCCAGCGGTACAGACCAATCTCTTGATGGCTACACCTTC | CASGTDQSLDGYTF
once | - | 16 | TRBJ1-5 | TRBV15 | TGTGCCACCAGCAGAGCCGGGTCGAAGGGGCCTCAGCCCCAGCATTTT | CATSRAGSKGPQPQHF
- | TRBD2 | 15 | TRBJ2-3 | TRBV7-9 | TGTGCCAGCAGCTTACCCGGGGGGGGCACAGATACGCAGTATTTT | CASSLPGGGTDTQYF
- | TRBD2 | 15 | TRBJ2-5 | TRBV4-3 | TGCGCCAGCAGCCGCGACGGGAGGCCAGGGGAGACCCAGTACTTC | CASSRDGRPGETQYF
many | - | 15 | TRBJ2-5 | TRBV10-3 | TGTGCCATCAGTGAGGGACTGACCCAACAAGAGACCCAGTACTTC | CAISEGLTQQETQYF
few | - | 13 | TRBJ1-2 | TRBV12-3/TRBV12-4 | TGTGCCAGCAGTTTAGCGGCAGATTATGGCTACACCTTC | CASSLAADYGYTF